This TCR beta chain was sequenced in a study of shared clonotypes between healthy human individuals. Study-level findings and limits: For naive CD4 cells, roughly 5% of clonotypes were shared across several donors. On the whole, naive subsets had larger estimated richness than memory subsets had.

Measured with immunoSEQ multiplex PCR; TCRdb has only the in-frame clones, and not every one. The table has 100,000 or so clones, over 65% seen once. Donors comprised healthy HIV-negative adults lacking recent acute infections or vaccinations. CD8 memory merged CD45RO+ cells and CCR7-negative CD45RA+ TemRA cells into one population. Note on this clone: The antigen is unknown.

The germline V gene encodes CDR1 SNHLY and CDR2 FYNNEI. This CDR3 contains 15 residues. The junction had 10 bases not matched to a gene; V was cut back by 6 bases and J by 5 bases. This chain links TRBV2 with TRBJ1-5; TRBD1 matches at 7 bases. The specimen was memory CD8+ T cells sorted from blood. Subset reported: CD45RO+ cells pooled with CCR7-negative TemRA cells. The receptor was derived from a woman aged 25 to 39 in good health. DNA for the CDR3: TGTGCCAGCAGGGGCGTCGGGACAGAGGATCAGCCCCAGCATTTT. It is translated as CASRGVGTEDQPQHF.